These T cell receptor beta chains were read from a single sample in a study of identical twins. In TCRdb, the 5' RACE reads were re-called with MiXCR into one record per CDR3 protein. The sample lists 1.5 million to 2 million distinct CDR3 sequences, under 35% seen once, with about 0.27% in the top ten. Sequenced input: cord blood. These receptor sequences come from a newborn girl in good health. CDR3s include the opening cysteine and the closing phenylalanine or tryptophan. D genes are given only for firm matches. Some rows have no size entry. The others give once, few or many, or a class for an expanded clone.

V: TRBV10-3; J: TRBJ2-3; length: 12; size: few; D: -; DNA: TGTGCCATCGCTACGGCTGCAGATACGCAGTATTTT; CDR3: CAIATAADTQYF
V: TRBV5-6; J: TRBJ1-1; length: 16; size: few; D: TRBD1; DNA: TGTGCCAGCAGCTTGGGAGGGACAGGATTGAACACTGAAGCTTTCTTT; CDR3: CASSLGGTGLNTEAFF
V: TRBV27; J: TRBJ1-2; length: 15; size: -; D: TRBD1; DNA: TGTGCCAGCAGGGACAGGGGGCTCTCCAGGTCTGGCTACACCTTC; CDR3: CASRDRGLSRSGYTF
V: TRBV6-5; J: TRBJ2-1; length: 14; size: -; D: -; DNA: TGTGCCAGCAGGTCCCTGGATGTCTACAATGAGCAGTTCTTC; CDR3: CASRSLDVYNEQFF
V: TRBV24-1; J: TRBJ2-5; length: 14; size: -; D: TRBD2; DNA: TGTGCCACCAGTGCACTAGCGCACGGCAATGAGCAGTACTTC; CDR3: CATSALAHGNEQYF
V: TRBV5-6; J: TRBJ1-5; length: 17; size: -; D: -; DNA: TGTGCCAGCAGCTTGTTTTCCACGGTCTATAGCAATCAGCCCCAGCATTTT; CDR3: CASSLFSTVYSNQPQHF
V: TRBV6-6; J: TRBJ2-7; length: 14; size: many; D: -; DNA: TGTGCCAGCAGTTACGGTGGGACAACCTACGAGCAGTACTTC; CDR3: CASSYGGTTYEQYF
V: TRBV29-1; J: TRBJ2-1; length: 15; size: many; D: TRBD2; DNA: TGCAGCGTTGACACTAGCGGGAGAGGATACAATGAGCAGTTCTTC; CDR3: CSVDTSGRGYNEQFF
V: TRBV20-1; J: TRBJ2-3; length: 16; size: once; D: TRBD2; DNA: TGCAGTGCTAGAGGTCTACTAGCGGGAGGGTCAGATACGCAGTATTTT; CDR3: CSARGLLAGGSDTQYF
V: TRBV24-1; J: TRBJ1-4; length: 16; size: few; D: -; DNA: TGTGCCACCAGTGATTACCGACGGTCGCGGGGAGAAAAACTGTTTTTT; CDR3: CATSDYRRSRGEKLFF
V: TRBV28; J: TRBJ2-7; length: 15; size: -; D: -; DNA: TGTGCCTCGCAGGGAAGCTTAGATCTCTACAATGAGCAGTACTTC; CDR3: CASQGSLDLYNEQYF
V: TRBV29-1; J: TRBJ2-2; length: 14; size: -; D: TRBD1; DNA: TGCAGCATCGACAGGGAAGGGAACACCGGGGAGCTGTTTTTT; CDR3: CSIDREGNTGELFF
V: TRBV29-1; J: TRBJ1-2; length: 15; size: -; D: -; DNA: TGCAGCGTTTCCTGGGAGGACGGTTCTAACTATGGCTACACCTTC; CDR3: CSVSWEDGSNYGYTF
V: TRBV5-1; J: TRBJ2-3; length: 16; size: few; D: TRBD2; DNA: TGCGCCAGCAGCTACACTAGCGGGAGCCAAGCATATACGCAGTATTTT; CDR3: CASSYTSGSQAYTQYF
V: TRBV6-5; J: TRBJ2-7; length: 16; size: -; D: TRBD2; DNA: TGTGCCAGCAGTTCCTTCGGACTAGCGGGAGGGTCTGAGCAGTACTTC; CDR3: CASSSFGLAGGSEQYF
V: TRBV20-1; J: TRBJ1-4; length: 14; size: -; D: TRBD1; DNA: TGCAGTGCTAGAGACGCAGGGGGGGAGGTAAAACTGTTTTTT; CDR3: CSARDAGGEVKLFF
V: TRBV21-1; J: TRBJ2-7; length: 16; size: few; D: -; DNA: TGTGCCAGCAGAAAACGATTGGGACTAGCGGCCTACGAGCAGTACTTC; CDR3: CASRKRLGLAAYEQYF
V: TRBV21-1; J: TRBJ2-1; length: 12; size: -; D: -; DNA: TGTGCCAGCAGCTCCCTGCGGGGGGCGCAGTTCTTC; CDR3: CASSSLRGAQFF
V: TRBV24-1; J: TRBJ1-2; length: 16; size: few; D: TRBD1; DNA: TGTGCCACCAGTGGCAAGACCGGGACAGGGAGACGTGGCTACACCTTC; CDR3: CATSGKTGTGRRGYTF
V: TRBV20-1; J: TRBJ1-2; length: 14; size: -; D: -; DNA: TGCAGTGCTCCGATGTCTCTTGGGGACTATGGCTACACCTTC; CDR3: CSAPMSLGDYGYTF
V: TRBV28; J: TRBJ2-7; length: 17; size: -; D: TRBD2; DNA: TGTGCCAGCATCCCGGGGCTAGCGGGAGTTACCTCGTACGAGCAGTACTTC; CDR3: CASIPGLAGVTSYEQYF
V: TRBV4-2; J: TRBJ2-3; length: 14; size: few; D: -; DNA: TGTGCCAGCAGCCAAGAGGGTTTAGATGGGACGCAGTATTTT; CDR3: CASSQEGLDGTQYF
V: TRBV4-1; J: TRBJ1-1; length: 15; size: -; D: -; DNA: TGCGCCAGCAGCCCAATTCCCCCGGGGAACACTGGAGCTTTCTTT; CDR3: CASSPIPPGNTGAFF
V: TRBV20-1; J: TRBJ2-3; length: 18; size: -; D: TRBD2; DNA: TGCAGTGCTAGAGATCCCAGGACTAGCGGGGGGGTCCCAGATACGCAGTATTTT; CDR3: CSARDPRTSGGVPDTQYF
V: TRBV3-1; J: TRBJ2-3; length: 15; size: few; D: TRBD2; DNA: TGTGCCAGCAGCCATACCTACAGCGGGGTTGGCACGCAGTATTTT; CDR3: CASSHTYSGVGTQYF
V: TRBV10-3; J: TRBJ1-4; length: 15; size: few; D: -; DNA: TGTGCCATCAGTGAGGGAGTTTCGACTAATGAAAAACTGTTTTTT; CDR3: CAISEGVSTNEKLFF
V: TRBV28; J: TRBJ1-4; length: 14; size: -; D: -; DNA: TGTGCCAGCAGTTTAAACAGTCCTAATGAAAAACTGTTTTTT; CDR3: CASSLNSPNEKLFF
V: TRBV7-9; J: TRBJ2-3; length: 16; size: few; D: -; DNA: TGTGCCAGCAGCTCCCTCCGGGGAAGGTCCACAGATACGCAGTATTTT; CDR3: CASSSLRGRSTDTQYF
V: TRBV7-2; J: TRBJ1-1; length: 12; size: few; D: -; DNA: TGTGCCAGCAGCTTACAGAGAACTGAAGCTTTCTTT; CDR3: CASSLQRTEAFF
V: TRBV3-1; J: TRBJ2-5; length: 15; size: once; D: -; DNA: TGTGCCAGCAGCCCCCGGACGGGGAACTTGGGGGAGCAGTACTTC; CDR3: CASSPRTGNLGEQYF
V: TRBV2; J: TRBJ2-3; length: 15; size: few; D: -; DNA: TGTGCCAGCAAGGGGCGAGCCAACCTCCCGGATACGCAGTATTTT; CDR3: CASKGRANLPDTQYF
V: TRBV25-1; J: TRBJ1-4; length: 15; size: few; D: TRBD1; DNA: TGTGCCAGCAGTGAATTCACAGGGGGCAATGAAAAACTGTTTTTT; CDR3: CASSEFTGGNEKLFF
V: TRBV28; J: TRBJ1-5; length: 15; size: few; D: TRBD1; DNA: TGTGCCAGCAGTCCCCAGGACAGGGACGATCAGCCCCAGCATTTT; CDR3: CASSPQDRDDQPQHF
V: TRBV30; J: TRBJ2-1; length: 12; size: few; D: -; DNA: TGTGCCTGGAGGGGACGGAAAAATGAGCAGTTCTTC; CDR3: CAWRGRKNEQFF
V: TRBV2; J: TRBJ2-7; length: 15; size: many; D: -; DNA: TGTGCCAGCAGTGAATCTGGAGCAAAAGGACACGAGCAGTACTTC; CDR3: CASSESGAKGHEQYF
V: TRBV7-9; J: TRBJ1-6; length: 16; size: few; D: TRBD1; DNA: TGTGCCAGCAGCTCAGGACAGGGCCCGTATAATTCACCCCTCCACTTT; CDR3: CASSSGQGPYNSPLHF
V: TRBV7-2; J: TRBJ2-5; length: 14; size: -; D: -; DNA: TGTGCCAGCAGCTTAGAATTCCCGGGGAATGAGCAGTACTTC; CDR3: CASSLEFPGNEQYF
V: TRBV7-2; J: TRBJ2-7; length: 15; size: few; D: TRBD2; DNA: TGTGCCAGCAGCTTAGCGGGGACTAAAGTAAATGAGCAGTACTTC; CDR3: CASSLAGTKVNEQYF
V: TRBV6-1; J: TRBJ2-3; length: 15; size: few; D: TRBD2; DNA: TGTGCCAGCAGTTGGACTAGCGGAGACACAGATACGCAGTATTTT; CDR3: CASSWTSGDTDTQYF
V: TRBV21-1; J: TRBJ1-1; length: 16; size: -; D: -; DNA: TGTGCCAGCAGCACTCAAGACTGGGATCTGAACACTGAAGCTTTCTTT; CDR3: CASSTQDWDLNTEAFF
V: TRBV21-1; J: TRBJ2-6; length: 17; size: -; D: -; DNA: TGTGCCAGCAGCGACCGGGACACGATCTCTGGGGTCAACGTCCTGACTTTC; CDR3: CASSDRDTISGVNVLTF
V: TRBV14; J: TRBJ1-1; length: 14; size: -; D: -; DNA: TGTGCCAGCAGCCAAGATCTTGGTCCCGCTGAAGCTTTCTTT; CDR3: CASSQDLGPAEAFF
V: TRBV28; J: TRBJ2-7; length: 13; size: few; D: -; DNA: TGTGCCAGCAGTTTAGGGTGGGGGGTCGAGCAGTACTTC; CDR3: CASSLGWGVEQYF
V: TRBV20-1; J: TRBJ2-7; length: 14; size: few; D: TRBD1; DNA: TGCAGTGCAACCCGGGACAGGGTCATTTACGAGCAGTACTTC; CDR3: CSATRDRVIYEQYF
V: TRBV10-3; J: TRBJ2-7; length: 14; size: few; D: -; DNA: TGTGCCATCAGACAGGGATCCCCTCCCTACGAGCAGTACTTC; CDR3: CAIRQGSPPYEQYF
V: TRBV6-1; J: TRBJ2-5; length: 14; size: -; D: TRBD2; DNA: TGTGCCAGCAAGCTAGCGGGAGTCCGAGAGACCCAGTACTTC; CDR3: CASKLAGVRETQYF
V: TRBV20-1; J: TRBJ2-7; length: 13; size: few; D: TRBD2; DNA: TGCAGTGCTAGAGCGACTAGCGGGGGTGAGCAGTACTTC; CDR3: CSARATSGGEQYF